A single sample is the source of the 16 T cell receptor beta chains below, sequenced in a study of CD8 T cells in ankylosing spondylitis. Findings and limits, study-wide: Made up of about eight highly homologous variants, a TCR beta motif appeared characteristic of ankylosing spondylitis blood.

No antigen is known for these receptors. TCRdb fed the 5' RACE reads into MiXCR, producing one record per CDR3 protein. The sample lists roughly 670,000 distinct CDR3 sequences; 15% to 20% were seen once. Sequences were obtained from blood, either unsorted or a sorted T cell fraction (not recorded which). The receptors here all came from a male donor with ankylosing spondylitis.

The chain carries TRBV4-2 and TRBJ1-5; D is unresolved. The germline CDR1 and CDR2 sequences are LGHNA and YNFKEQ. The CDR3 sequence is 15 residues long. V shed 0 bases and J shed 3 bases, with 9 bases lying between them. As DNA, the CDR3 is TGTGCCAGCAGCCAAGAATACGACTTCAATCAGCCCCAGCATTTT. It yields the protein CASSQEYDFNQPQHF.

The chain combines TRBV4-2 with TRBJ2-5; D is perhaps TRBD2 (5 bases). This CDR3 spans 15 amino acids. Trimming took 0 bases from V and 1 from J, leaving 9 bases between them. CDR1 is LGHNA, CDR2 YNFKEQ, per germline. The CDR3 spells CASSQDPGSQETQYF. The CDR3 DNA is TGTGCCAGCAGCCAAGATCCGGGAAGCCAAGAGACCCAGTACTTC.

In its sample, this clonotype was seen many times. This chain connects TRBV11-2 to TRBJ2-1; 9 positions agree with TRBD2. The CDR3 sequence is 14 residues long. CDR1 is SGHAT and CDR2 is FQNNGV in the germline V gene. The V and J ends lost 5 bases and 2 bases, in that order; junction bases with no gene match: 1. The CDR3 region is CASSRLAAYNEQFF. The CDR3 coding sequence is TGTGCCAGCAGCAGACTAGCGGCCTACAATGAGCAGTTCTTC.

The chain employs TRBV12-3 or TRBV12-4 and TRBJ2-7, with no clear D. Trimming cost V 3 bases and J 5 bases, with 17 bases left between them. The CDR3 runs to 15 residues. The CDR3 here is CASSLLGQPPDEQYF. The CDR3 DNA sequence: TGTGCCAGCAGTTTGTTGGGTCAACCGCCCGACGAGCAGTACTTC.

The rearrangement uses TRBV30 and TRBJ1-6, with no clear D. This CDR3 is 16 amino acids long. Germline loops: CDR1 GTSNPN, CDR2 SVGIG (reference sequence). With 0 bases removed from V and 4 bases from J, the gap between germline ends came to 13 bases. DNA of the CDR3: TGTGCCTGGAGTGTTTCCGGACGGAATTATAATTCACCCCTCCACTTT. This codes for CAWSVSGRNYNSPLHF.

In this sample, this clonotype turned up a few times. The V gene is TRBV5-1, the J gene TRBJ2-7; D might be TRBD1 (6 bases). CDR3 length: 13 amino acids. CDR1 SGHRS and CDR2 YFSETQ come from the germline V gene. V lost 5 bases, J lost 2 bases, and 11 bases lay in between. The CDR3 region is CASRWDITYEQYF. The CDR3 nucleotides read TGCGCCAGCAGGTGGGACATTACCTACGAGCAGTACTTC. Full variable domain (outside the CDR3, taken from reference TRBV5-1 and TRBJ2-7): KAGVTQTPRYLIKTRGQQVTLSCSPISGHRSVSWYQQTPGQGLQFLFEYFSETQRNKGNFPGRFSGRQFSNSRSEMNVSTLELGDSALYLCASRWDITYEQYFGPGTRLTVT.

The chain is built from TRBV18 and TRBJ1-1; D is ambiguous. The CDR3 contains 14 residues. Germline V gives CDR1 KGHSH, CDR2 LQKENI. V was clipped by 2 bases and J by 7 bases, with 14 bases between them. The CDR3 is CASSPEPGSSEAFF. CDR3 nucleotides: TGTGCCAGCTCACCAGAACCCGGAAGCAGTGAAGCTTTCTTT.

This clonotype was seen only a few times. The rearrangement uses TRBV3-1 and TRBJ2-7; 9 bases are a match to TRBD1. Germline V gives CDR1 LGHDT, CDR2 YNNKEL (reference sequence). After removal of 4 bases from V and 6 bases from J, the junction contained 7 bases not matched to a gene. The CDR3 has 14 amino acids. The CDR3 nucleotides read TGTGCCAGCAGCCTGGGACAGGGTAACTCCGAGCAGTACTTC. Amino acid sequence: CASSLGQGNSEQYF.

This clonotype was recorded a few times. The chain combines TRBV24-1 with TRBJ2-3; D is unresolved. The V gene lost 5 bases and the J gene lost 2 bases, with 4 bases spanning the gap. Germline CDR1 and CDR2: KGHDR and SFDVKD. CDR3 length equals 12 residues. The CDR3 loop is CATSASTDTQYF. The CDR3 region has the DNA TGTGCCACCAGTGCGTCCACAGATACGCAGTATTTT.

The rearrangement uses TRBV4-1 and TRBJ2-2; no reliable D call. Germline CDR1 MGHRA, CDR2 YSYEKL. The V end lost 0 bases, the J end lost 8 bases, and 7 bases lay between the germline ends. This CDR3 has 13 residues. CDR3 sequence (DNA): TGCGCCAGCAGCCAAGATGGGTATGGGGAGCTGTTTTTT. This sequence encodes CASSQDGYGELFF.

The gene calls are TRBV19 and TRBJ2-7; perhaps TRBD1 as D (6 bases). Germline V lookup: CDR1 LNHDA, CDR2 SQIVND (reference sequence). The CDR3 contains 15 residues. Trimming pared 6 bases from V and 0 bases from J, leaving 15 bases between. This CDR3 is CASSPNRVPSYEQYF. CDR3 coding DNA: TGTGCCAGTAGCCCAAACAGGGTCCCCTCCTACGAGCAGTACTTC.

The genes are TRBV18 and TRBJ2-7; D possibly matches TRBD1 or TRBD2 (6 bases each). With 2 bases removed from V and 7 bases from J, the gap between germline ends came to 12 bases. Germline CDR1 and CDR2: KGHSH and LQKENI. This CDR3 spans 13 amino acids. The CDR3 DNA is TGTGCCAGCTCACCAAATACAGGGAGGGAGCAGTACTTC. Encoded protein: CASSPNTGREQYF.

This clonotype occurred many times. V usage is TRBV12-3 or TRBV12-4 and J usage is TRBJ2-7; TRBD1 matches at 10 bases. The junction had 5 bases not matched to a gene; V was cut back by 5 bases and J by 1 base. There are 15 residues in the CDR3. This chain's CDR3 is CASSPRTGGSYEQYF. For the CDR3, the DNA is TGTGCCAGCAGTCCGAGGACAGGGGGTTCCTACGAGCAGTACTTC.

The chain has TRBV5-1 and TRBJ2-7; 10 bases align to TRBD2. The length of the CDR3 is 15 residues. J lost 4 bases, V lost 4 bases, and 8 bases had no gene match. Germline CDR1 and CDR2: SGHRS and YFSETQ. The CDR3 region has the DNA TGCGCCAGCAGCCTCACTAGCGGGGCGCGATACGAGCAGTACTTC. Translated: CASSLTSGARYEQYF.

Only a few counts were recorded for this clonotype. The V gene is TRBV6-5, the J gene TRBJ2-5; D gene unclear. V lost 6 bases to trimming and J lost 4 bases, with 6 bases between them. Germline assignment: CDR1 MNHEY and CDR2 SVGAGI. CDR3 length: 11 residues. CDR3 nucleotides: TGTGCCAGCAGGACCAGAGAGACCCAGTACTTC. Encoded protein: CASRTRETQYF.

J is TRBJ2-7 and V is TRBV12-3 or TRBV12-4; maybe TRBD1 (5 bases). Trimming removed 3 bases at V and 0 bases at J, with 15 bases between. The CDR3 consists of 16 residues. The CDR3 region is CASSLGPSDSSYEQYF. DNA for the CDR3: TGTGCCAGCAGTTTGGGGCCCTCTGATAGCTCCTACGAGCAGTACTTC.